This T cell receptor (beta chain) is drawn from a study of cytomegalovirus exposure and HLA in healthy donors. In the PCR, 60 Vbeta and 13 Jbeta primers were used. Some clones are missing from TCRdb's copy, which holds only in-frame ones; the method was immunoSEQ multiplex PCR. This table has under 150,000 clones, approximately 87% appearing once. Donors likely had unrecorded immune exposures despite being nominally healthy when sampled. The V gene lost 4 bases and the J gene lost 0 bases, with 12 bases spanning the gap. This CDR3 contains 15 residues. Germline-derived CDR1 and CDR2 are MDHEN and SYDVKM.

The origin of this receptor is a man aged 35 to 55 in good health and CMV-seronegative. Source material: PBMCs. The chain uses TRBV28 and TRBJ1-2; TRBD1 is a possible D gene (5 bases). The CDR3 loop reads CASSSTPGANYGYTF. In DNA form, the CDR3 reads TGTGCCAGCAGTTCGACACCGGGGGCTAACTATGGCTACACCTTC.